The 32 T cell receptor beta chains below come from one sample, sequenced in a study of T cells in Graves' hyperthyroidism and ophthalmopathy. Template material for amplifying TCR beta CDR3 regions consisted of RNA transcripts. Primed by the HTBI set, a first-round RT-PCR was run on the TCR CDR3. Via MiXCR, TCRdb re-called the multiplex PCR reads, giving one row per CDR3 protein. Seen here are more than 300,000 distinct CDR3 sequences, about a fifth observed once, and the top ten hold 35% to 45%. Sequencing was performed on blood. These TCRs come from a man between 18 and 35 years old with Graves' ophthalmopathy.

This clonotype was recorded a few times. The genes are TRBV2 and TRBJ1-1; D call uncertain. V gave up 7 bases and J gave up 4 bases, with 13 bases separating them. This CDR3 has 13 amino acids. Germline assignment: CDR1 SNHLY and CDR2 FYNNEI. The CDR3 protein is CASNRGLGTEAFF. The CDR3 region has the DNA TGTGCCAGCAACCGGGGATTGGGCACTGAAGCTTTCTTT.

This clonotype showed up many times. The chain recombines TRBV7-9 with TRBJ2-1; TRBD2 might be the D (7 bases). The CDR3 is 15 amino acids. The V gene lost 5 bases and the J gene lost 5 bases, with 16 bases spanning the gap. Per germline, CDR1 SEHNR and CDR2 FQNEAQ (reference sequence). The CDR3 coding sequence is TGTGCCAGCAGCCAGGGGAGGGTGTTCCACAATGAGCAGTTCTTC. The encoded protein is CASSQGRVFHNEQFF.

This clonotype occurred a few times. The genes are TRBV27 and TRBJ1-5, with D perhaps TRBD1 (6 bases). Germline assignment: CDR1 MNHEY and CDR2 SMNVEV (reference sequence). Trimming pared 8 bases from V and 2 bases from J, leaving 16 bases between. This CDR3 is 15 amino acids long. The CDR3 is CASREQGSGNQPQHF. The CDR3 nucleotides read TGTGCCAGCCGGGAACAGGGTAGTGGCAATCAGCCCCAGCATTTT.

In its sample, this clonotype was seen a few times. The chain recombines TRBV5-1 with TRBJ2-5; the D is unclear. Per germline, CDR1 SGHRS and CDR2 YFSETQ. V was pared by 0 bases and J by 5 bases, with 14 bases between. The CDR3 covers 15 residues. CDR3 DNA: TGCGCCAGCAGCTTGGAGGGCTACCCCGGGGAGACCCAGTACTTC. Translating it yields CASSLEGYPGETQYF.

The rearrangement joins TRBV7-8 to TRBJ1-5; the match to TRBD1 covers 7 bases. Germline CDR1 reads SGHVS; CDR2 reads FQNEAQ. Trimming removed 5 bases from V and 5 bases from J; junction bases left unmatched: 6. The CDR3 consists of 14 residues. This chain's CDR3 is CASSPWDSYQPQHF. The CDR3 nucleotides are TGTGCCAGCAGCCCCTGGGACAGCTATCAGCCCCAGCATTTT.

This clonotype was counted between two and nine times. The chain has TRBV10-3 and TRBJ1-1; D is unresolved. Trimming removed 4 bases from V and 3 bases from J, with 9 bases in between. The CDR3 has 13 amino acids. Germline V CDR1 and CDR2: ENHRY, SYGVKD. The CDR3 DNA is TGTGCCATCAGTGGTCCAAGAGACACTGAAGCTTTCTTT. The encoded protein is CAISGPRDTEAFF.

The chain has TRBV19 and TRBJ2-7; no firm D call. Germline loops: CDR1 LNHDA, CDR2 SQIVND (reference sequence). Trimming removed 7 bases from V and 0 bases from J, with 13 bases in between. There are 14 residues in the CDR3. The CDR3 DNA reads TGTGCCAGTAAGTCGACGGGCAACTCCTACGAGCAGTACTTC. Its translation: CASKSTGNSYEQYF.

The rearrangement joins TRBV4-1 to TRBJ2-7, with D perhaps TRBD1 or TRBD2 (5 bases each). The CDR3 length is 15 residues. The germline V gene encodes CDR1 MGHRA and CDR2 YSYEKL. The V end was cut by 0 bases, the J end by 1 base, with 10 bases between. The CDR3 region has the DNA TGCGCCAGCAGCCAAGAGAGGGACGGGTCCTACGAGCAGTACTTC. Amino acids: CASSQERDGSYEQYF.

CDR3 in amino acids: CASSPIPGTGNEKLFF. In DNA, the CDR3 is TGTGCCAGCAGCCCAATTCCCGGGACAGGGAATGAAAAACTGTTTTTT. The genes are TRBV3-1 and TRBJ1-4, with TRBD1 matching 9 bases. In germline, CDR1 is LGHDT, CDR2 YNNKEL (reference sequence). The CDR3 is 16 residues long. The V segment lost 4 bases and the J segment 5 bases; nucleotides outside the gene matches: 8.

This clonotype was detected only a few times. The chain links TRBV7-6 to TRBJ2-7; maybe TRBD2 (6 bases). This CDR3 contains 15 residues. Per germline, CDR1 SGHVS and CDR2 FNYEAQ. Between the trimmed V and J ends, which lost 1 base and 3 bases, there was a span of 13 bases. The DNA of the CDR3 is TGTGCCAGCAGCTTAGAGGCGGGACCTCTCTACGAGCAGTACTTC. Encoded protein: CASSLEAGPLYEQYF.

The chain couples TRBV10-3 to TRBJ2-5, with D hard to call. This CDR3 region has 12 residues. The V gene lost 4 bases and the J gene lost 5 bases, with 8 bases spanning the gap. CDR1 and CDR2 (germline): ENHRY, SYGVKD. The CDR3 loop reads CAISGPRETQYF. CDR3 nucleotide sequence: TGTGCCATCAGTGGACCTAGGGAGACCCAGTACTTC.

Details on this clonotype: The conserved final phenylalanine or tryptophan is absent from the CDR3, which likely points to a read error. The chain employs TRBV7-3 and TRBJ1-3; a weak D match, TRBD1 (6 bases). Trimming removed 2 bases from V and 4 bases from J, with 9 bases in between. The length of the CDR3 is 14 residues. Per germline, CDR1 SGHTA and CDR2 FQGTGA. This CDR3 reads CASSLSTGGNTIYY. In nucleotides, the CDR3 is TGTGCCAGCAGCTTATCAACAGGGGGAAACACCATATATTAT.

A single count supports this clonotype. The CDR3 sequence is CSAREGVPQETQYF. The CDR3 DNA reads as TGCAGTGCTAGAGAGGGGGTACCCCAAGAGACCCAGTACTTC. This sequence joins TRBV20-1 and TRBJ2-5; D may correspond to TRBD1 or TRBD2 (5 bases each). Trimming stripped 0 bases from V and 1 base from J, with 9 bases between. Germline V gene data show CDR1 as DFQATT and CDR2 as SNEGSKA (reference sequence). The CDR3 length is 14 residues.

The sample holds many counts of this clonotype. The rearrangement uses TRBV7-8 and TRBJ1-2, with D possibly TRBD1 on 5 matching bases. Trimming stripped 1 base from V and 7 bases from J, with 10 bases between. This CDR3 contains 13 residues. CDR1 is SGHVS, CDR2 FQNEAQ, per germline. The CDR3 protein is CASSLGRVSGYTF. CDR3 nucleotides: TGTGCCAGCAGCTTAGGCAGGGTATCTGGCTACACCTTC.

Ten or more counts support this clonotype. The chain carries TRBV12-3 or TRBV12-4 and TRBJ2-7; no definite D call. Trimming pared 6 bases from V and 2 bases from J, leaving 11 bases between. The CDR3 totals 13 residues. CDR3 residues: CASRASGAYEQYF. The CDR3 region has the DNA TGTGCCAGCAGGGCCTCGGGTGCCTACGAGCAGTACTTC.

The chain carries TRBV12-5 and TRBJ1-5; 7 bases line up with TRBD1. Germline V CDR1 and CDR2: LGHNT, FRNRAP. V trimming: 6 bases; J trimming: 4 bases; junction bases outside the gene matches: 24. CDR3 size: 20 residues. This CDR3 reads CASGQGQVKKSSRRNQPQHF. CDR3 coding DNA: TGTGCTAGTGGGCAAGGACAGGTCAAAAAATCGAGCCGACGAAATCAGCCCCAGCATTTT.

This sequence joins TRBV7-9 and TRBJ2-1; TRBD2 aligns across 14 bases. The trim removed 3 bases at V and 0 bases at J, leaving 13 bases unmatched. The CDR3 loop spans 21 amino acids. Germline V gene lookup returns CDR1 SEHNR and CDR2 FQNEAQ (reference sequence). The CDR3 coding sequence is TGTGCCAGCAGCTTTCCGACTAGCGGGGGGGCCCTTTTTAGCTCCTACAATGAGCAGTTCTTC. This encodes CASSFPTSGGALFSSYNEQFF.

This clonotype occurred a few times. This chain uses TRBV6-9 with TRBJ2-3; possibly TRBD1 for D (7 bases). Trimming took off 3 bases at V and 2 bases at J, with 15 bases between the two ends. The CDR3 loop spans 16 amino acids. CDR1 and CDR2 (germline): MNHGY, SVAAGI. The CDR3 sequence is CASSYGRDSSTDTQYF. The CDR3 DNA sequence: TGTGCCAGCAGTTACGGGCGGGACAGCTCCACAGATACGCAGTATTTT.

This clonotype occurred many times. J is TRBJ2-2 and V is TRBV28, with 10 bases lining up with TRBD2. Germline values: CDR1 MDHEN, CDR2 SYDVKM. With V trimmed by 7 bases and J by 5 bases, 7 bases remained unmatched. The CDR3 has 15 amino acids. CDR3 amino acids: CASIRSGGVTGELFF. CDR3 nucleotide sequence: TGTGCCAGCATTCGCAGCGGGGGGGTTACCGGGGAGCTGTTTTTT.

In regard to this clonotype: A much larger clone differs from this one at a single base, so this may be a read error. The rearrangement joins TRBV6-1 to TRBJ1-2; D remains unclear. This CDR3 region has 12 residues. The germline gives CDR1 MNHNS, CDR2 SASEGT. V lost 6 bases and J lost 8, with 13 bases in between. This chain's CDR3 is CASSLILRGYTF. The CDR3 nucleotides are TGTGCCAGCAGCCTCATACTTCGGGGCTACACCTTC.

This clonotype was picked up a small number of times. The chain carries TRBV6-5 and TRBJ1-3; TRBD1 is a possible D gene (5 bases). Germline V gene sequence: CDR1 MNHEY, CDR2 SVGAGI. V lost 0 bases, J lost 0 bases, and 12 bases lay in between. CDR3 size: 17 residues. The CDR3 here is CASSYSGEAPSGNTIYF. In DNA form, the CDR3 reads TGTGCCAGCAGTTACTCAGGGGAGGCGCCCTCTGGAAACACCATATATTTT.

The rearrangement uses TRBV11-2 and TRBJ1-2; D possibly corresponds to TRBD1 (5 bases). Germline assignment: CDR1 SGHAT and CDR2 FQNNGV. The length of the CDR3 is 14 residues. Trimming pared 6 bases from V and 0 bases from J, leaving 11 bases between. The CDR3 region is CASRGPGTNYGYTF. For the CDR3, the DNA is TGTGCCAGCAGAGGTCCAGGGACTAACTATGGCTACACCTTC.

In this sample, this clonotype turned up many times. This chain joins TRBV9 and TRBJ1-2; the D is unclear. The CDR3 loop spans 15 amino acids. Germline lookup yields CDR1 SGDLS and CDR2 YYNGEE. The V end was cut by 3 bases, the J end by 7 bases, with 19 bases between. CDR3 protein: CASSGRGGPLPGYTF. The CDR3 DNA is TGTGCCAGCAGCGGACGGGGTGGCCCCCTCCCTGGCTACACCTTC. Supplemented by reference TRBV9 and TRBJ1-2, the full variable domain reads DSGVTQTPKHLITATGQRVTLRCSPRSGDLSVYWYQQSLDQGLQFLIQYYNGEERAKGNILERFSAQQFPDLHSELNLSSLELGDSALYFCASSGRGGPLPGYTFGSGTRLTVV.

Here the CDR3 DNA reads TGTGCCAGCGTGCCTAGGGGTCCCTACAATGAGCAGTTCTTC. Translation gives CASVPRGPYNEQFF. The chain is built from TRBV6-1 and TRBJ2-1, with D maybe TRBD1 (5 bases). This CDR3 is 14 amino acids long. Per germline, CDR1 MNHNS and CDR2 SASEGT. Between the trimmed V and J ends, which lost 8 bases and 2 bases, there was a span of 13 bases.

This clonotype was picked up a small number of times. This chain links TRBV6-6 with TRBJ2-7; D is tentatively TRBD1 or TRBD2 (7 bases each). Trimming took off 0 bases at V and 0 bases at J, with 15 bases between the two ends. This CDR3 spans 17 amino acids. The germline V gene encodes CDR1 MNHNY and CDR2 SVGAGI (reference sequence). The CDR3 region is CASSYSGGGSFSYEQYF. The CDR3 region has the DNA TGTGCCAGCAGTTACTCGGGAGGGGGCAGCTTCTCCTACGAGCAGTACTTC.

This chain connects TRBV20-1 to TRBJ2-1, with TRBD2 matching over 13 bases. V dropped 5 bases and J dropped 9; count of bases not matched to a gene: 10. The V gene's germline CDR1 is DFQATT and CDR2 SNEGSKA (reference sequence). The CDR3 runs 15 residues. CDR3 DNA sequence: TGCAGTGCTGCCCCGACTAGCGGGGGGCGGGGTGAGCAGTTCTTC. As protein: CSAAPTSGGRGEQFF.

The rearrangement links TRBV10-3 to TRBJ2-7, with 10 bases matching TRBD1. Germline CDR1 is ENHRY and CDR2 is SYGVKD. The CDR3 is made up of 15 amino acids. Trimming cost V 5 bases and J 5 bases; bases outside gene matches: 9. The DNA for the CDR3 is TGTGCCATCAGTCCGGGGACAGGGGCTGGGGACGAGCAGTACTTC. Translating gives CAISPGTGAGDEQYF.

On this clonotype: A much more abundant neighbour one base away suggests this may be a read error. This sequence joins TRBV7-2 and TRBJ1-5; 8 positions agree with TRBD1. The CDR3 has 14 amino acids. CDR1 and CDR2 from the germline V gene are SGHTA and FQGNSA. Unmatched junction bases numbered 10, after V lost 4 bases and J lost 11 bases. The DNA of the CDR3 is TGTGCCAGCAGCTCCAGGGGGCTCGGGGAGTCCCAGCATTTT. Translation gives CASSSRGLGESQHF.

Many counts were recorded for this clonotype. The gene calls are TRBV27 and TRBJ2-1; weak D call: TRBD2 (7 bases). CDR3 length equals 14 residues. Germline V gene lookup returns CDR1 MNHEY and CDR2 SMNVEV (reference sequence). Trimming shortened V by 8 bases and J by 7 bases, and 18 bases separated the two germline ends. The CDR3: CASLRGGAKNEQFF. CDR3 nucleotide sequence: TGTGCCAGCCTTAGGGGGGGCGCGAAAAATGAGCAGTTCTTC.

Concerning this clonotype itself: Given a much more abundant clone one base away, this may be a read error. The chain combines TRBV12-3 or TRBV12-4 with TRBJ2-2, with D possibly TRBD2 on 5 matching bases. The CDR3 has 13 amino acids. The CDR3 DNA reads TGTGCCAACAGTTTCGGGGACACCGGGGAGCTGTTTTTT. It codes for CANSFGDTGELFF.

The rearrangement joins TRBV6-1 to TRBJ2-7; the D gene could be TRBD1 or TRBD2 (5 bases each). The ends were cut back, 6 bases at V and 2 bases at J, with 14 bases in the middle. Germline V CDR1 and CDR2: MNHNS, SASEGT. The CDR3 length is 14 residues. The chain's CDR3 is CASSRDGITYEQYF. The CDR3 DNA reads TGTGCCAGCAGCCGGGACGGAATAACCTACGAGCAGTACTTC.

This clonotype was seen repeatedly, ten times or more. This rearrangement joins TRBV3-1 to TRBJ1-1, with 10 bases fitting TRBD1. The trim removed 4 bases at V and 3 bases at J, leaving 8 bases unmatched. Germline CDR1 is LGHDT and CDR2 is YNNKEL (reference sequence). The CDR3 is made up of 16 amino acids. The CDR3 DNA reads as TGTGCCAGCAGCCCTTGGGACGGGACAGGGGACACTGAAGCTTTCTTT. Translation gives CASSPWDGTGDTEAFF.